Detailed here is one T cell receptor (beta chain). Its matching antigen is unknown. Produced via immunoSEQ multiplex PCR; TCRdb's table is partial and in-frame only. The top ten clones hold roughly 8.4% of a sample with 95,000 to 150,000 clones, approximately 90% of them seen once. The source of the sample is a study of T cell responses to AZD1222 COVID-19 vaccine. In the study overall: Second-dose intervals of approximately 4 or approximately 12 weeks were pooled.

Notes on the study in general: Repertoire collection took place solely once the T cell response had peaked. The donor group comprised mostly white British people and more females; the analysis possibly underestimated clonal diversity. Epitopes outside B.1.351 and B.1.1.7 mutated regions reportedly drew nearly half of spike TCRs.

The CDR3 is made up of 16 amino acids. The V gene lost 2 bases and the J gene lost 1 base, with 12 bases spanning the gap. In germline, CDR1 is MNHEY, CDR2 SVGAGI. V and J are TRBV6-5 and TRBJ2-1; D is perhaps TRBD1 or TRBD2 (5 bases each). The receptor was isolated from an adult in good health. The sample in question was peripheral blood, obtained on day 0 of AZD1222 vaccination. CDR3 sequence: CASSYGPGRSYNEQFF. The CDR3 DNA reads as TGTGCCAGCAGTTACGGTCCGGGGCGATCCTACAATGAGCAGTTCTTC.